The present T cell receptor (beta chain) was sequenced within a study of human thymus T cells. Whole-study results and caveats: A high degree of thymic repertoire overlap among unrelated individuals was reported in related research. There appeared to be biased usage of V and J genes in thymic and blood repertoires.

Sequenced by immunoSEQ multiplex PCR; TCRdb stores in-frame clones only, minus some. The repertoire includes about 78,000 clones, 90% to 97% of them detected once, and approximately 0.03% sits in the top ten. The thymus was resected at corrective cardiac surgery. Healthy Finnish infants undergoing corrective surgery for congenital heart defects were the donors. This CDR3 has 14 residues. Germline CDR1 LGHNA, CDR2 YSLEER. Trimming removed 3 bases from V and 0 bases from J, with 8 bases in between. For this clone: Its antigen is unidentified.

Material for sequencing was thymus tissue. V gene TRBV4-3 combines with J gene TRBJ1-1; D gene ambiguous. This TCR derives from a boy under two years old with a congenital heart defect but otherwise immunologically healthy. The DNA of the CDR3 is TGCGCCAGCAGCCACCCGGGAGTGAACACTGAAGCTTTCTTT. Encoded protein: CASSHPGVNTEAFF.